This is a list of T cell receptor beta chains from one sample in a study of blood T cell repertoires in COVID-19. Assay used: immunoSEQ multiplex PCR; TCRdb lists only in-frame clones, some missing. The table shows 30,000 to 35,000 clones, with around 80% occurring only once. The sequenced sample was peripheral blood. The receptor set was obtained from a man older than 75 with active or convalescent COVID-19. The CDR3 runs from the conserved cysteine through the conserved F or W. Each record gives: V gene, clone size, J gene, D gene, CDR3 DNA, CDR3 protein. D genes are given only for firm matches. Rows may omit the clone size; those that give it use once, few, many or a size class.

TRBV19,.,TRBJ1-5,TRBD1,TGTGCCAGTACCTCGGGACAGGGGGCTAGACAGCCCCAGCATTTT,CASTSGQGARQPQHF
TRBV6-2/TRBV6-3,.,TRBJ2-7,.,TGTGCCAGCAGTTACACTAGCTCCTACGAGCAGTACTTC,CASSYTSSYEQYF
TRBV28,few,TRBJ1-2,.,TGTGCCAGCACCAACGTCGGGACATTATATGGCTACACCTTC,CASTNVGTLYGYTF
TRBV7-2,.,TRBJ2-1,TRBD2,TGTGCCAGCAGCTCACTAGCGGGGGCCTACAATGAGCAGTTCTTC,CASSSLAGAYNEQFF
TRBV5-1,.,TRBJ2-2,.,TGCGCCAGCAGCAAAGAAGGGGTCACCGGGGAGCTGTTTTTT,CASSKEGVTGELFF
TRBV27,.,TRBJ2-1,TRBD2,TGTGCCAGCAGTTTCGTGGGACTAGCCGAGCAGTTCTTC,CASSFVGLAEQFF
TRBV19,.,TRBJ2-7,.,TGTGCCAGTAGTATAGCGGGCAGGGTAGACTACGAGCAGTACTTC,CASSIAGRVDYEQYF
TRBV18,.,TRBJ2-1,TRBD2,TGTGCCAGCTCCCACATGGGAGGGGCCAGCTCCTACAATGAGCAGTTCTTC,CASSHMGGASSYNEQFF
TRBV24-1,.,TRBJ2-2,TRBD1,TGTGCCACCAGTGATACCGGGACAGGGGTATCCGGGGAGCTGTTTTTT,CATSDTGTGVSGELFF
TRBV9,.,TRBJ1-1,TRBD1,TGTGCCAGCAGCGTCAGGGGGGACACTGAAGCTTTCTTT,CASSVRGDTEAFF
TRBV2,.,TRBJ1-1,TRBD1,TGTGCCAGCAGTATTCAGGGGGGCACTGAAGCTTTCTTT,CASSIQGGTEAFF
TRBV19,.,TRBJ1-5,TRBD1,TGTGCCAGTAGTATAGGGGGGACAGCTCTATATAGCAATCAGCCCCAGCATTTT,CASSIGGTALYSNQPQHF
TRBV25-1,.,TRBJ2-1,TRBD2,TGTGCCAGCAGTGAAACACGGCCAGCGGGGGACAATGAGCAGTTCTTC,CASSETRPAGDNEQFF
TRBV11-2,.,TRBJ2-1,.,TGTGCCAGCAGCTTAGGCGGGGCCTCCTACAATGAGCAGTTCTTC,CASSLGGASYNEQFF
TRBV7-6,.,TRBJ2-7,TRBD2,TGTGCCAGCAGCCCCACTACTAGCGGGAGGGCAAACGAGCAGTACTTC,CASSPTTSGRANEQYF
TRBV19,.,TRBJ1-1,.,TGTGCCAGTACCGCTGTTAGAGGCACTGAAGCTTTCTTT,CASTAVRGTEAFF
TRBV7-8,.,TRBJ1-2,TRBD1,TGTGCCAGCAGCTTAGCTCCGGGACAGGGAACTGAGGTTTATGGCTACACCTTC,CASSLAPGQGTEVYGYTF
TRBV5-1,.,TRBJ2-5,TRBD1,TGCGCCAGCAGCCCCCTAGTTGACAGGGGGCTGGAGACCCAGTACTTC,CASSPLVDRGLETQYF
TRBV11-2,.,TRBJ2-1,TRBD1,TGTGCCAGCAGCCCCGGGACAGCTTCCTACAATGAGCAGTTCTTC,CASSPGTASYNEQFF
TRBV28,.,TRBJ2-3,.,TGTGCCAGCAGTTTACAAACAGATACGCAGTATTTT,CASSLQTDTQYF
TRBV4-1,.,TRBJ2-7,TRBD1,TGCGCCAGCAGCCAAGATGGCCCGGGACAGCCCTACGAGCAGTACTTC,CASSQDGPGQPYEQYF
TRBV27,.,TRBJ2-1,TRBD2,TGTGCCAGCAGTACCCTTATAGCGGGAGGGTCCAATGAGCAGTTCTTC,CASSTLIAGGSNEQFF
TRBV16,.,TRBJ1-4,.,TGTGCCAGCAGCCAATTGGCGGGCTCGGATGAAAAACTGTTTTTT,CASSQLAGSDEKLFF
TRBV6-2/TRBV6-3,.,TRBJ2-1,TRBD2,TGTGCCAGCAGTGACGGACTAGCGGGACAGGAGCAGTTCTTC,CASSDGLAGQEQFF
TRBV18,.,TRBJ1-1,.,TGTGCCAGCTCCCGTGAAGTGGCGGACACTGAAGCTTTCTTT,CASSREVADTEAFF
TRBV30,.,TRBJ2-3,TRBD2,TGTGCCTGGAGGCGGGCTAGCGGGGAAACAGATACGCAGTATTTT,CAWRRASGETDTQYF
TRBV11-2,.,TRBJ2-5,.,TGTGCCAGCAGCTCGGGCCTAAGGGGAGAGACCCAGTACTTC,CASSSGLRGETQYF
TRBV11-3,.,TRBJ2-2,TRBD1,TGTGCCAGCAGCTTAAGGGGGCCCGGGGAGCTGTTTTTT,CASSLRGPGELFF
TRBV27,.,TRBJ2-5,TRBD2,TGTGCCAGCAGTTCCAGACTAGCGGGAAAAGAGACCCAGTACTTC,CASSSRLAGKETQYF
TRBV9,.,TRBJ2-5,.,TGTGCCAGCAGCCCCTCAGGGTTGAGTGGGGAGACCCAGTACTTC,CASSPSGLSGETQYF
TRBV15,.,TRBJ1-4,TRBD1,TGTGCCACCAGCAGTACTACAGGGGAGTACGAAAAACTGTTTTTT,CATSSTTGEYEKLFF
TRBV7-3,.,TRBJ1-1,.,TGTGCCAGCAGCTTACAGGTTAACACTGAAGCTTTCTTT,CASSLQVNTEAFF
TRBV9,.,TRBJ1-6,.,TGTGCCAGCAGCCCTAGTTTGACAGGTTATAATTCACCCCTCCACTTT,CASSPSLTGYNSPLHF
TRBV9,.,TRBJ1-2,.,TGTGCCAGCAGCCCACAGCAAGCTAACTATGGCTACACCTTC,CASSPQQANYGYTF
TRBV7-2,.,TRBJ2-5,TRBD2,TGTGCCAGCAGCTTGGTAGCAAGCGGGAGAGGGCAAGAGACCCAGTACTTC,CASSLVASGRGQETQYF
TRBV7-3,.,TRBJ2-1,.,TGTGCCAGCAGCCCCACTTCGACCTACAATGAGCAGTTCTTC,CASSPTSTYNEQFF
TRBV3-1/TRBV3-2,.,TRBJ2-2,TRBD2,TGTGCCAGCAGCCAAGATCACGGGAGGCAAAAGGGCGGGGAGCTGTTTTTT,CASSQDHGRQKGGELFF
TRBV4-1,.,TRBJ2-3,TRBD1,TGCGCCAGCAGCCAACCGGGACAGGGCACAGATACGCAGTATTTT,CASSQPGQGTDTQYF
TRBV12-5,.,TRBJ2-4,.,TGTGCTAGTGGTTTGATAGGGGCCGCCAAAAACATTCAGTACTTC,CASGLIGAAKNIQYF
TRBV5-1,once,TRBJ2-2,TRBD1,TGCGCCAGCAGCTACGGGACAGGGGGTCCGGGGGAGCTGTTTTTT,CASSYGTGGPGELFF
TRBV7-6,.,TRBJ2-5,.,TGTGCCAGCAGCTTGTCACAGGGAAACCTACAAGAGACCCAGTACTTC,CASSLSQGNLQETQYF
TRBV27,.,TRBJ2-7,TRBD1,TGTGCCAGCAGGGACCCCGGGACAGGGACCGAGCAGTACTTC,CASRDPGTGTEQYF
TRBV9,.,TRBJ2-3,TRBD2,TGTGCCAGCAGCATTAGCGGGAGGACCACAGATACGCAGTATTTT,CASSISGRTTDTQYF
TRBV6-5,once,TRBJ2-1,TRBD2,TGTGCCAGCAGACTCGGGACTAGCGGGAGAAATGAGCAGTTCTTC,CASRLGTSGRNEQFF